A selection of T cell receptor beta chains follows, all from one sample in a study of blood T cell repertoires in COVID-19. Sequenced by immunoSEQ multiplex PCR; TCRdb stores in-frame clones only, minus some. Of 650,000 to 800,000 clones listed, more than 80% are singletons. The sequenced material came from peripheral blood. These receptors were collected from a young woman with acute or convalescent COVID-19. CDR3s include the opening cysteine and the closing phenylalanine or tryptophan. Each record gives: J gene, D gene, clone size, V gene, CDR3 protein, CDR3 DNA. D genes are given only for firm matches. Size is omitted from some rows. Given values are once, few, many or a class for expanded clones.

J gene: TRBJ2-7
D gene: .
clone size: .
V gene: TRBV5-1
CDR3 protein: CASSFSGTPNYEQYF
CDR3 DNA: TGCGCCAGCAGCTTCTCCGGGACACCAAACTACGAGCAGTACTTC

J gene: TRBJ1-6
D gene: .
clone size: .
V gene: TRBV9
CDR3 protein: CASNGGKGTENSPLHF
CDR3 DNA: TGTGCCAGCAACGGGGGGAAAGGGACGGAGAATTCACCCCTCCACTTT

J gene: TRBJ1-1
D gene: .
clone size: .
V gene: TRBV21-1
CDR3 protein: CASSKRGLTGEVTEAFF
CDR3 DNA: TGTGCCAGCAGCAAGAGGGGGCTCACAGGGGAGGTCACTGAAGCTTTCTTT

J gene: TRBJ1-6
D gene: .
clone size: .
V gene: TRBV6-1
CDR3 protein: CASSEEDSRYNSPLHF
CDR3 DNA: TGTGCCAGCAGTGAAGAAGACAGTCGATATAATTCACCCCTCCACTTT

J gene: TRBJ2-3
D gene: TRBD2
clone size: .
V gene: TRBV7-2
CDR3 protein: CASNPGLAEYTDTQYF
CDR3 DNA: TGTGCCAGCAATCCGGGACTAGCGGAGTACACAGATACGCAGTATTTT

J gene: TRBJ1-1
D gene: .
clone size: .
V gene: TRBV5-4
CDR3 protein: CASSLDRVAFF
CDR3 DNA: TGTGCCAGCAGCTTGGACAGGGTAGCTTTCTTT

J gene: TRBJ2-1
D gene: .
clone size: .
V gene: TRBV29-1
CDR3 protein: CSVSPLGNNEQFF
CDR3 DNA: TGCAGCGTGTCCCCTCTCGGGAACAATGAGCAGTTCTTC

J gene: TRBJ2-7
D gene: .
clone size: .
V gene: TRBV2
CDR3 protein: CASSPPWPEQYF
CDR3 DNA: TGTGCCAGCAGCCCACCGTGGCCCGAGCAGTACTTC

J gene: TRBJ1-1
D gene: .
clone size: .
V gene: TRBV19
CDR3 protein: CASSIDWAMNTEAFF
CDR3 DNA: TGTGCCAGTAGTATAGATTGGGCTATGAACACTGAAGCTTTCTTT

J gene: TRBJ2-2
D gene: .
clone size: .
V gene: TRBV6-5
CDR3 protein: CASSYSQGRSTGELFF
CDR3 DNA: TGTGCCAGCAGTTACTCCCAGGGGCGAAGCACCGGGGAGCTGTTTTTT

J gene: TRBJ2-7
D gene: TRBD1
clone size: .
V gene: TRBV5-4
CDR3 protein: CASSRLGQGSVLYEQYF
CDR3 DNA: TGTGCCAGCAGCCGCCTCGGACAGGGATCAGTCCTCTACGAGCAGTACTTC

J gene: TRBJ1-2
D gene: .
clone size: .
V gene: TRBV30
CDR3 protein: CASTETHSTANYGYTF
CDR3 DNA: TGTGCCTCGACCGAAACCCACTCGACAGCTAACTATGGCTACACCTTC

J gene: TRBJ1-2
D gene: .
clone size: .
V gene: TRBV9
CDR3 protein: CASSVGTGNAYGYTF
CDR3 DNA: TGTGCCAGCAGCGTAGGTACAGGTAATGCCTATGGCTACACCTTC

J gene: TRBJ1-1
D gene: TRBD1
clone size: .
V gene: TRBV9
CDR3 protein: CASSRTGTGYTEAFF
CDR3 DNA: TGTGCCAGCAGCAGAACCGGGACAGGGTATACTGAAGCTTTCTTT

J gene: TRBJ1-5
D gene: .
clone size: .
V gene: TRBV19
CDR3 protein: CASRGAGGNQPQHF
CDR3 DNA: TGTGCCAGTAGAGGGGCCGGAGGCAATCAGCCCCAGCATTTT

J gene: TRBJ2-2
D gene: .
clone size: .
V gene: TRBV5-1
CDR3 protein: CASSLVDFPGTGELFF
CDR3 DNA: TGCGCCAGCAGCTTGGTGGACTTCCCAGGCACCGGGGAGCTGTTTTTT

J gene: TRBJ1-1
D gene: TRBD1
clone size: .
V gene: TRBV20-1
CDR3 protein: CSATTGGPRFF
CDR3 DNA: TGCAGTGCTACCACAGGGGGCCCTCGATTCTTT

J gene: TRBJ1-1
D gene: .
clone size: once
V gene: TRBV28
CDR3 protein: CASSLFAGDTEAFF
CDR3 DNA: TGTGCCAGCAGTTTATTTGCAGGGGACACTGAAGCTTTCTTT

J gene: TRBJ2-7
D gene: .
clone size: .
V gene: TRBV7-9
CDR3 protein: CASSPRTGTYEQYF
CDR3 DNA: TGTGCCAGCAGCCCACGGACGGGAACCTACGAGCAGTACTTC

J gene: TRBJ2-5
D gene: TRBD1
clone size: .
V gene: TRBV5-1
CDR3 protein: CASSSGQAYQETQYF
CDR3 DNA: TGCGCCAGCAGCTCCGGACAGGCGTACCAAGAGACCCAGTACTTC

J gene: TRBJ1-4
D gene: .
clone size: .
V gene: TRBV2
CDR3 protein: CASSEGYREKLFF
CDR3 DNA: TGTGCCAGCAGTGAAGGCTACAGGGAAAAACTGTTTTTT

J gene: TRBJ1-3
D gene: .
clone size: .
V gene: TRBV19
CDR3 protein: CASSRQALPSGNTIYF
CDR3 DNA: TGTGCCAGTAGTAGACAGGCACTACCCTCTGGAAACACCATATATTTT

J gene: TRBJ1-2
D gene: .
clone size: .
V gene: TRBV19
CDR3 protein: CASSIDLDSRNGYTF
CDR3 DNA: TGTGCCAGTAGTATAGACTTGGACAGTAGGAATGGCTACACCTTC

J gene: TRBJ1-1
D gene: TRBD1
clone size: .
V gene: TRBV5-4
CDR3 protein: CASSLIRGLRSSSEAFF
CDR3 DNA: TGTGCCAGCAGCTTGATAAGGGGGCTAAGGTCCAGCTCTGAAGCTTTCTTT

J gene: TRBJ2-3
D gene: .
clone size: .
V gene: TRBV7-2
CDR3 protein: CASSLPSGRGSTDTQYF
CDR3 DNA: TGTGCCAGCAGTTTACCTAGTGGGCGGGGTAGCACAGATACGCAGTATTTT

J gene: TRBJ1-5
D gene: TRBD1
clone size: .
V gene: TRBV6-6
CDR3 protein: CASRRIDRDHQPQHF
CDR3 DNA: TGTGCCAGCAGGAGAATCGACAGGGATCATCAGCCCCAGCATTTT

J gene: TRBJ1-5
D gene: TRBD1
clone size: .
V gene: TRBV6-5
CDR3 protein: CASSPGGNQPQHF
CDR3 DNA: TGTGCCAGCAGCCCAGGGGGGAATCAGCCCCAGCATTTT

J gene: TRBJ1-2
D gene: TRBD1
clone size: .
V gene: TRBV27
CDR3 protein: CASNKTGGGYTF
CDR3 DNA: TGTGCCAGCAACAAGACAGGGGGCGGCTACACCTTC

J gene: TRBJ1-1
D gene: TRBD1
clone size: .
V gene: TRBV27
CDR3 protein: CASSFRGWLRTEAFF
CDR3 DNA: TGTGCCAGCAGTTTCAGGGGGTGGCTTAGGACTGAAGCTTTCTTT

J gene: TRBJ2-7
D gene: TRBD1
clone size: once
V gene: TRBV10-3
CDR3 protein: CAISVLGTGVSYEQYF
CDR3 DNA: TGTGCCATCAGTGTACTCGGGACAGGGGTTTCGTACGAGCAGTACTTC

J gene: TRBJ1-2
D gene: .
clone size: .
V gene: TRBV5-6
CDR3 protein: CASSLGWTANYYGYTF
CDR3 DNA: TGTGCCAGCAGCTTGGGGTGGACAGCAAATTACTATGGCTACACCTTC

J gene: TRBJ2-6
D gene: .
clone size: .
V gene: TRBV3-1/TRBV3-2
CDR3 protein: CASSRQVSGANVLTF
CDR3 DNA: TGTGCCAGCAGCCGACAGGTCTCTGGGGCCAACGTCCTGACTTTC

J gene: TRBJ1-5
D gene: .
clone size: .
V gene: TRBV2
CDR3 protein: CASSEGRLGNQPQHF
CDR3 DNA: TGTGCCAGCAGTGAGGGGCGCCTGGGCAATCAGCCCCAGCATTTT

J gene: TRBJ1-6
D gene: TRBD1
clone size: once
V gene: TRBV5-1
CDR3 protein: CASSLRTGDSPLHF
CDR3 DNA: TGCGCCAGCAGCTTGCGGACAGGGGATTCACCCCTCCACTTT

J gene: TRBJ2-1
D gene: TRBD1
clone size: .
V gene: TRBV7-9
CDR3 protein: CASSRGTGVPNEQFF
CDR3 DNA: TGTGCCAGCAGCCGGGGGACAGGGGTCCCCAATGAGCAGTTCTTC

J gene: TRBJ2-5
D gene: .
clone size: .
V gene: TRBV27
CDR3 protein: CASRSLGHGEETQYF
CDR3 DNA: TGTGCCAGCAGATCGTTGGGTCACGGAGAGGAGACCCAGTACTTC

J gene: TRBJ1-2
D gene: .
clone size: .
V gene: TRBV30
CDR3 protein: CAWRRGNYGYTF
CDR3 DNA: TGTGCCTGGAGAAGGGGAAACTATGGCTACACCTTC

J gene: TRBJ1-2
D gene: .
clone size: .
V gene: TRBV5-5
CDR3 protein: CASSWWANGDYGYTF
CDR3 DNA: TGTGCCAGCAGCTGGTGGGCCAACGGTGACTATGGCTACACCTTC

J gene: TRBJ2-7
D gene: TRBD2
clone size: .
V gene: TRBV5-1
CDR3 protein: CASSLGLAGGEQYF
CDR3 DNA: TGCGCCAGCAGCTTGGGGTTAGCGGGGGGCGAGCAGTACTTC

J gene: TRBJ1-2
D gene: .
clone size: .
V gene: TRBV19
CDR3 protein: CASSSLADRNYGYTF
CDR3 DNA: TGTGCCAGTAGTTCCTTAGCTGACCGTAACTATGGCTACACCTTC

J gene: TRBJ1-5
D gene: .
clone size: .
V gene: TRBV9
CDR3 protein: CASSVVNPTDRYGNQPQHF
CDR3 DNA: TGTGCCAGCAGCGTAGTAAACCCCACAGACAGGTACGGCAATCAGCCCCAGCATTTT

J gene: TRBJ1-2
D gene: TRBD1
clone size: .
V gene: TRBV29-1
CDR3 protein: CSVEKGAGYGYTF
CDR3 DNA: TGCAGCGTTGAGAAGGGGGCGGGGTATGGCTACACCTTC

J gene: TRBJ1-6
D gene: TRBD1
clone size: .
V gene: TRBV7-9
CDR3 protein: CASRDRDSYNSPLHF
CDR3 DNA: TGTGCCAGCAGGGACAGGGACTCCTATAATTCACCCCTCCACTTT

J gene: TRBJ2-2
D gene: TRBD1
clone size: .
V gene: TRBV4-1
CDR3 protein: CASSQEYGTGNTGELFF
CDR3 DNA: TGCGCCAGCAGCCAAGAGTACGGGACAGGGAACACCGGGGAGCTGTTTTTT

J gene: TRBJ2-3
D gene: TRBD1
clone size: .
V gene: TRBV7-7
CDR3 protein: CASSYLQGDTQYF
CDR3 DNA: TGTGCCAGCAGTTATTTACAGGGGGATACGCAGTATTTT

J gene: TRBJ2-3
D gene: TRBD1
clone size: .
V gene: TRBV7-3
CDR3 protein: CASSTGQGAADTQYF
CDR3 DNA: TGTGCCAGCAGCACCGGACAGGGGGCGGCAGATACGCAGTATTTT

J gene: TRBJ2-2
D gene: TRBD1
clone size: .
V gene: TRBV19
CDR3 protein: CASSLVQGAGGELFF
CDR3 DNA: TGTGCCAGTAGTCTGGTACAGGGGGCGGGCGGGGAGCTGTTTTTT

J gene: TRBJ1-5
D gene: .
clone size: .
V gene: TRBV19
CDR3 protein: CASSILDSGDQPQHF
CDR3 DNA: TGTGCCAGTAGTATCTTGGACAGTGGGGATCAGCCCCAGCATTTT

J gene: TRBJ1-2
D gene: TRBD1
clone size: .
V gene: TRBV30
CDR3 protein: CAWSVNRGLYGYTF
CDR3 DNA: TGTGCCTGGAGTGTGAACAGGGGGCTGTATGGCTACACCTTC

J gene: TRBJ1-2
D gene: .
clone size: few
V gene: TRBV5-8
CDR3 protein: CASSLGGYGYTF
CDR3 DNA: TGTGCCAGCAGCTTGGGAGGCTATGGCTACACCTTC

J gene: TRBJ2-5
D gene: .
clone size: once
V gene: TRBV7-2
CDR3 protein: CASSQMGGAWETQYF
CDR3 DNA: TGTGCCAGCAGCCAAATGGGGGGGGCTTGGGAGACCCAGTACTTC

J gene: TRBJ1-4
D gene: TRBD1
clone size: .
V gene: TRBV2
CDR3 protein: CAIGQGVDQLFF
CDR3 DNA: TGTGCCATCGGACAGGGCGTTGATCAACTGTTTTTT

J gene: TRBJ1-2
D gene: .
clone size: .
V gene: TRBV5-1
CDR3 protein: CASSDRDTGYGYTF
CDR3 DNA: TGCGCCAGCAGCGACCGGGACACAGGCTATGGCTACACCTTC

J gene: TRBJ1-5
D gene: TRBD1
clone size: few
V gene: TRBV6-4
CDR3 protein: CASQGGENQPQHF
CDR3 DNA: TGTGCCAGCCAGGGGGGAGAGAATCAGCCCCAGCATTTT

J gene: TRBJ1-2
D gene: .
clone size: .
V gene: TRBV6-6
CDR3 protein: CAIFGQKHGYTF
CDR3 DNA: TGTGCCATCTTCGGACAGAAGCATGGCTACACCTTC

J gene: TRBJ1-3
D gene: .
clone size: .
V gene: TRBV5-1
CDR3 protein: CASSFERGGSGNTIYF
CDR3 DNA: TGCGCCAGCAGCTTTGAGAGGGGGGGCTCTGGAAACACCATATATTTT

J gene: TRBJ1-1
D gene: TRBD1
clone size: once
V gene: TRBV18
CDR3 protein: CASSPLSTGGETEAFF
CDR3 DNA: TGTGCCAGCTCACCACTCTCAACAGGGGGGGAGACTGAAGCTTTCTTT

J gene: TRBJ2-7
D gene: .
clone size: .
V gene: TRBV5-4
CDR3 protein: CASSLVGGEQYF
CDR3 DNA: TGTGCCAGCAGCTTGGTCGGGGGCGAGCAGTACTTC

J gene: TRBJ2-1
D gene: .
clone size: .
V gene: TRBV24-1
CDR3 protein: CATSDLHKGGSSYNEQFF
CDR3 DNA: TGTGCCACCAGTGATTTGCATAAGGGGGGGAGCTCCTACAATGAGCAGTTCTTC